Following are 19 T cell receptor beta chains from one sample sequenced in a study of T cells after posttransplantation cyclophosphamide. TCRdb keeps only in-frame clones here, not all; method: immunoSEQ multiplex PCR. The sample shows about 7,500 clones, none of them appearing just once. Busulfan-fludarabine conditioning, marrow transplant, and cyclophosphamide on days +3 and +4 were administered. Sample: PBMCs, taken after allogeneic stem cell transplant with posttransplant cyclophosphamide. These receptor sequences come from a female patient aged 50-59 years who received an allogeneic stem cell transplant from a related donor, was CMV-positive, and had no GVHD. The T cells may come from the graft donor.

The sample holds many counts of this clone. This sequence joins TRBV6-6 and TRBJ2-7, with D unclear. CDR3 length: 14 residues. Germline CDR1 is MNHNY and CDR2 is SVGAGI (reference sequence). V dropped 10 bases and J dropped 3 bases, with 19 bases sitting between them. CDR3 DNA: TGTGCCACGAGAACTCTGGCGGCAGTCTACGAGCAGTACTTC. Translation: CATRTLAAVYEQYF.

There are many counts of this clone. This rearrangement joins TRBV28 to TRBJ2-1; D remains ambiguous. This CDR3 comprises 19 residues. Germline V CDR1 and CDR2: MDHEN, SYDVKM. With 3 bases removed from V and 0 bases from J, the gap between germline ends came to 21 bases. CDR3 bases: TGTGCCAGCAGTTTTCTCCACTCTTCTTCTCCTAGCTCCTACAATGAGCAGTTCTTC. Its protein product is CASSFLHSSSPSSYNEQFF.

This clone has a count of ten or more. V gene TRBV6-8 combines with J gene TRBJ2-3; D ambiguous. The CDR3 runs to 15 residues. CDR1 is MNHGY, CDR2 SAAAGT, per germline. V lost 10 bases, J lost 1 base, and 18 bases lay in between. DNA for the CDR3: TGTGCCACCGATTTGGCGGCTCTCGGCACAGATACGCAGTATTTT. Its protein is CATDLAALGTDTQYF.

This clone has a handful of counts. CDR3 sequence reads: CASSVGLADILNYEQYF. The DNA for the CDR3 is TGTGCCAGCAGCGTAGGACTAGCGGATATACTGAACTACGAGCAGTACTTC. V is TRBV9 and J is TRBJ2-7, with 9 bases that match TRBD2. Trimming took 0 bases from V and 3 from J; bases not matched to a gene: 10. The CDR3 sequence is 17 residues long. Germline V gives CDR1 SGDLS, CDR2 YYNGEE.

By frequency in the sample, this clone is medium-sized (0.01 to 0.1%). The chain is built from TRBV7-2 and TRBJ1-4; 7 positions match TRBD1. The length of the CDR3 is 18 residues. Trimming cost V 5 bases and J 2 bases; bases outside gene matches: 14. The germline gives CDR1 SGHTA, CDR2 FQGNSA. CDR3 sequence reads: CASSTRILDRATNEKLFF. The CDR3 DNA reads TGTGCCAGCAGCACCCGTATCCTTGACAGGGCCACTAATGAAAAACTGTTTTTT.

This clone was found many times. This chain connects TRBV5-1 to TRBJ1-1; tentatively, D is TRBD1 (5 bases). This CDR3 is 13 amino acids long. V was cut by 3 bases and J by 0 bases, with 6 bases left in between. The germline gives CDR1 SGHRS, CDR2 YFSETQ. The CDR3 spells CASSSTVNTEAFF. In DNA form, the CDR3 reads TGCGCCAGCAGCTCGACAGTGAACACTGAAGCTTTCTTT.

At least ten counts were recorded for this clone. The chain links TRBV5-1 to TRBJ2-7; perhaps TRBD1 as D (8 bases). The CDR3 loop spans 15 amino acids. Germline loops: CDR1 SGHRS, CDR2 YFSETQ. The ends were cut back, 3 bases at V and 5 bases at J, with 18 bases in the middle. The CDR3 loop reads CASSSNRQGTNEQYF. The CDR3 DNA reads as TGCGCCAGCAGCTCGAACAGACAGGGGACTAACGAGCAGTACTTC.

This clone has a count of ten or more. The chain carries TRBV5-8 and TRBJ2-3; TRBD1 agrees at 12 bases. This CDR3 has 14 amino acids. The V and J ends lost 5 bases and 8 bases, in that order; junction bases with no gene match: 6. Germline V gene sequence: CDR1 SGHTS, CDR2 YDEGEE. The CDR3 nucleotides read TGTGCCAGCAGGGGGGACAGGGGGCGCGGTACGCAGTATTTT. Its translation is CASRGDRGRGTQYF. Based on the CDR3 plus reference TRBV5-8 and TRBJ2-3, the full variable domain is EAGVTQSPTHLIKTRGQQATLRCSPISGHTSVYWYQQALGLGLQFLLWYDEGEERNRGNFPPRFSGRQFPNYSSELNVNALELEDSALYLCASRGDRGRGTQYFGPGTRLTVL.

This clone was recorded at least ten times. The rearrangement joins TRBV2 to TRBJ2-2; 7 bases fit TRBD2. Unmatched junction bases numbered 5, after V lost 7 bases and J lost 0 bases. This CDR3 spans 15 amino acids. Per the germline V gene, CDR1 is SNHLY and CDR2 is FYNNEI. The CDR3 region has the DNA TGTGCCAGCACCTCCGGGACTACGAACACCGGGGAGCTGTTTTTT. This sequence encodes CASTSGTTNTGELFF.

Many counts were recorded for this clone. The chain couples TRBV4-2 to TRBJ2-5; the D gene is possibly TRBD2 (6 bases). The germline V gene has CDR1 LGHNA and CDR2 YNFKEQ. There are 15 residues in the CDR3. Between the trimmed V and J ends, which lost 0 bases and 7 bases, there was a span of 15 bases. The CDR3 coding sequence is TGTGCCAGCAGCCAAGACGGTACTAGCTACGTGACCCAGTACTTC. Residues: CASSQDGTSYVTQYF.

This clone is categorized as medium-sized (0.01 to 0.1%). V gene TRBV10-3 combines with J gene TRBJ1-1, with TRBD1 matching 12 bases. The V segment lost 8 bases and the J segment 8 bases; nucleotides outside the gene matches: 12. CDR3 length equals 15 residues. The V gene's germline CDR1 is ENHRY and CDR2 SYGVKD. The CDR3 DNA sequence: TGTGCCATCTCCTCGGGACAGGGGGCTGTCTACGAAGCTTTCTTT. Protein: CAISSGQGAVYEAFF.

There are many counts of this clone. CDR3 sequence reads: CASSPGLAGVNPSGEQFF. DNA for the CDR3: TGTGCCAGCAGCCCGGGACTAGCGGGAGTCAATCCTAGTGGTGAGCAGTTCTTC. This chain links TRBV7-7 with TRBJ2-1; 14 bases are a match to TRBD2. Looked up from germline, CDR1 is SSHAT and CDR2 is FNYEAQ (reference sequence). Germline trimming cut 5 bases from V and 9 bases from J; bases unmatched to any gene: 15. The CDR3 loop spans 18 amino acids.

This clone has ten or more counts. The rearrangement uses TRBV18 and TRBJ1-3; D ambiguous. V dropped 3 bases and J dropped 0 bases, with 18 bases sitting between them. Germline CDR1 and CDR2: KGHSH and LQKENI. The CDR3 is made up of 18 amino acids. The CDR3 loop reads CASSPIRGGPSSGNTIYF. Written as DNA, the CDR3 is TGTGCCAGCTCACCGATACGGGGAGGTCCCTCCTCTGGAAACACCATATATTTT.

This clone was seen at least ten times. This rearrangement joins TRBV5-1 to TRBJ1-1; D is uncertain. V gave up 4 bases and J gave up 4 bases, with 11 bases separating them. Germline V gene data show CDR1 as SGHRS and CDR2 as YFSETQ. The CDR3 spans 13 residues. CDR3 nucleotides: TGCGCCAGCAGCCTTGGCCTGTTCACTGAAGCTTTCTTT. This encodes CASSLGLFTEAFF. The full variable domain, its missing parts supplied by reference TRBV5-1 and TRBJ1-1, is KAGVTQTPRYLIKTRGQQVTLSCSPISGHRSVSWYQQTPGQGLQFLFEYFSETQRNKGNFPGRFSGRQFSNSRSEMNVSTLELGDSALYLCASSLGLFTEAFFGQGTRLTVV.

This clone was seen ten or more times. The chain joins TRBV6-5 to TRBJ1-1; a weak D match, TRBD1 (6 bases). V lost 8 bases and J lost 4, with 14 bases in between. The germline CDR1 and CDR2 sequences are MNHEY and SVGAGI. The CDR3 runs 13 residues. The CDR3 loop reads CASGFTGPTEAFF. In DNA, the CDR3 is TGTGCCAGCGGCTTTACAGGGCCCACTGAAGCTTTCTTT.

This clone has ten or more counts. The CDR3 protein is CASSSASGSFYEQYF. In nucleotides, the CDR3 is TGTGCCAGCAGCTCGGCGAGCGGGAGTTTCTACGAGCAGTACTTC. The V and J genes are TRBV7-2 and TRBJ2-7, with TRBD2 identical over 8 bases. There are 15 residues in the CDR3. With 4 bases clipped from V and 3 bases from J, the junction kept 8 bases outside the gene matches. The germline V gene has CDR1 SGHTA and CDR2 FQGNSA.

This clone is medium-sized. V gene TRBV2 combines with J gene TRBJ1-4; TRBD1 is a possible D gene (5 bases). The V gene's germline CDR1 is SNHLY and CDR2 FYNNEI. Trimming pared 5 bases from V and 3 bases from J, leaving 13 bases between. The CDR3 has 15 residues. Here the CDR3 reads CASSRQGAANEKLFF. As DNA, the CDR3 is TGTGCCAGCAGTAGGCAGGGTGCGGCTAATGAAAAACTGTTTTTT.

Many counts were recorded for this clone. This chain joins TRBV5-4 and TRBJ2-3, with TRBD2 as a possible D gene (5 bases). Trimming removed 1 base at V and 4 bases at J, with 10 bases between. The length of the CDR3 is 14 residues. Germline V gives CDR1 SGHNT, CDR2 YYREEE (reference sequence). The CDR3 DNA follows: TGTGCCAGCAGCTTGATGCTAGCCCCAGATACGCAGTATTTT. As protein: CASSLMLAPDTQYF.

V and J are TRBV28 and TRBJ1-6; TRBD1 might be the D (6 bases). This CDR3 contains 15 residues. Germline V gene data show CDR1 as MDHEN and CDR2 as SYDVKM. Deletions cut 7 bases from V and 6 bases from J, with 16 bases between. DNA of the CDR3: TGTGCCAGCATCCTAGGAGGACAGACTAATTCACCCCTCCACTTT. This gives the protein CASILGGQTNSPLHF.